This T cell receptor (beta chain) appears in the sequencing data of a study of shared clonotypes between healthy human individuals. Profiled with immunoSEQ multiplex PCR; TCRdb holds only in-frame clones, not every one. The sample consists of about 590,000 clones, roughly 96% of them appearing once. Trimming stripped 2 bases from V and 6 bases from J, with 7 bases between. This CDR3 is 13 amino acids long. Looked up from germline, CDR1 is MNHEY and CDR2 is SVGAGI. To note about this clone: This CDR3 is also generated by other DNA sequences in the sample.

CD8 cells classed as naive were CD45RO-negative and positively selected for CCR7, excluding terminally differentiated effector memory CD45RA+ cells. The sample taken for sequencing was naive CD8+ T cells sorted from blood. The V call is TRBV6-5, the J call TRBJ2-2, with D uncertain. This TCR was sampled from a woman in her twenties or thirties in good health. The CDR3: CASSYGGAGELFF. CDR3 nucleotides: TGTGCCAGCAGTTACGGCGGCGCCGGGGAGCTGTTTTTT.